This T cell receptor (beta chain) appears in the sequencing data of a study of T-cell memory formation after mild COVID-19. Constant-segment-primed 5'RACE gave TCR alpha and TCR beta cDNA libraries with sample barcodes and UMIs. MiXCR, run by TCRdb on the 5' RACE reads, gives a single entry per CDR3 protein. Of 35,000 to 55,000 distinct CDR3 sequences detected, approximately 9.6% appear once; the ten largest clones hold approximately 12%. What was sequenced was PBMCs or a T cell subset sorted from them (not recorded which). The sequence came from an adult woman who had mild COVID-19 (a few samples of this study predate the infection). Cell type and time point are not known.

CDR3 sequence: CASRPLSPWGARGVDYGYTF. CDR3 DNA: TGTGCCAGCAGACCCTTAAGTCCTTGGGGGGCGCGTGGGGTTGACTATGGCTACACCTTC. The rearrangement links TRBV7-6 to TRBJ1-2, with D perhaps TRBD1 (6 bases). Per the germline V gene, CDR1 is SGHVS and CDR2 is FNYEAQ. This CDR3 is 20 amino acids long. V lost 6 bases and J lost 3, with 32 bases in between. Based on the CDR3 plus reference TRBV7-6 and TRBJ1-2, the full variable domain is GAGVSQSPRYKVTKRGQDVALRCDPISGHVSLYWYRQALGQGPEFLTYFNYEAQQDKSGLPNDRFSAERPEGSISTLTIQRTEQRDSAMYRCASRPLSPWGARGVDYGYTFGSGTRLTVV.